This T cell receptor (beta chain) appears in the sequencing data of a study of T-cell memory formation after mild COVID-19. This clonotype has at least ten counts. TCRdb called the 5' RACE reads again in MiXCR, with one record for every CDR3 protein. The table has 140,000 to 150,000 distinct CDR3 sequences, about 5.7% seen once; the top ten hold 2% to 2.5%. This sequence was found in an adult woman who had mild COVID-19 (a few samples of this study predate the infection). Cell type and time point are not known. Sequencing was performed on PBMCs or a T cell subset sorted from them (not recorded which).

The CDR3 DNA reads as TGCAGTGCCAGTTCTTCGGCCGAAAGGGGCTATGGCTACACCTTC. Protein product: CSASSSAERGYGYTF. The chain carries TRBV20-1 and TRBJ1-2; the D gene is possibly TRBD1 (5 bases). The CDR3 covers 15 residues. The germline V gene encodes CDR1 DFQATT and CDR2 SNEGSKA (reference sequence). Trimming took off 6 bases at V and 4 bases at J, with 21 bases between the two ends.